This T cell receptor (beta chain) was sequenced for a study of T cell responses to AZD1222 COVID-19 vaccine. Overall study: Second doses were pooled across both intervals (about 4 or about 12 weeks). Study findings and constraints: Donor demographics were predominantly white British with a female majority; clonal diversity may be underestimated.

This CDR3 is 17 amino acids long. V lost 4 bases to trimming and J lost 3 bases; unmatched junction nucleotides: 15. Germline V gives CDR1 SQVTM, CDR2 ANQGSEA. Notes on this clone: The antigen is not known.

Sequencing was performed with immunoSEQ multiplex PCR; in TCRdb, only in-frame clones are kept and a portion is missing. The sample records about 78,000 clones, approximately 90% being singletons. The specimen comprised peripheral blood, sampled on day 0 of AZD1222 vaccination. V usage is TRBV29-1 and J usage is TRBJ2-1; 7 bases line up with TRBD1. The receptor comes from an adult in good health. The CDR3 region is CSVGAQGRSRNYNEQFF. The CDR3 nucleotides are TGCAGCGTTGGAGCACAGGGGAGAAGCCGAAACTACAATGAGCAGTTCTTC.